Each of the 5 T cell receptor beta chains below was sequenced from the same sample in a study of T cell repertoires in cytomegalovirus infection. Each CDR3 protein gets one entry after TCRdb re-called the reads with MiXCR. The table has 200,000 to 250,000 distinct CDR3 sequences, less than 50% seen once. Their recognized antigens are unknown. The material was CD8+ T cells from cultured PBMCs, obtained from culture after CMV antigen stimulation. These receptors came from a human donor in good health (CMV status not recorded). Some clones in this sample may be carry-over from other donors' samples.

The J gene is TRBJ2-2, the V gene TRBV19; tentatively, D is TRBD2 (6 bases). Germline CDR1 LNHDA, CDR2 SQIVND (reference sequence). V was trimmed by 7 bases and J by 3 bases, leaving 21 bases between them. The CDR3 sequence is 17 residues long. The CDR3 loop reads CASTARRETRDTGELFF. As DNA, the CDR3 is TGTGCCAGTACCGCCCGGAGAGAGACTAGGGACACCGGGGAGCTGTTTTTT.

In its sample, this clonotype was seen a few times. The gene calls are TRBV2 and TRBJ1-4; 10 nucleotides align to TRBD1. CDR3 length: 18 amino acids. V gave up 1 base and J gave up 5 bases; unmatched junction bases: 10. CDR1 and CDR2 from the germline V gene are SNHLY and FYNNEI. In nucleotides, the CDR3 is TGTGCCAGCAGTGAAGGGACAGGGGGAGTCTCAGCAAATGAAAAACTGTTTTTT. This encodes CASSEGTGGVSANEKLFF.

This clonotype appeared a few times. The chain employs TRBV19 and TRBJ1-4; D unresolved. The CDR3 is made up of 13 amino acids. Looked up from germline, CDR1 is LNHDA and CDR2 is SQIVND (reference sequence). V was clipped by 7 bases and J by 3 bases, with 9 bases between them. CDR3 nucleotides: TGTGCCAGTATGGACGGGCCTAATGAAAAACTGTTTTTT. It specifies CASMDGPNEKLFF.

This sequence joins TRBV28 and TRBJ2-3, with a weak D call TRBD2 (5 bases). Trimming stripped 3 bases from V and 1 base from J, with 11 bases between. The CDR3 is 15 residues long. Germline CDR1 is MDHEN and CDR2 is SYDVKM. CDR3 in amino acids: CASSLWERGTDTQYF. The CDR3 DNA is TGTGCCAGCAGTTTGTGGGAGAGGGGCACAGATACGCAGTATTTT. Using reference TRBV28 and TRBJ2-3 for the parts outside the CDR3, the full variable domain is DVKVTQSSRYLVKRTGEKVFLECVQDMDHENMFWYRQDPGLGLRLIYFSYDVKMKEKGDIPEGYSVSREKKERFSLILESASTNQTSMYLCASSLWERGTDTQYFGPGTRLTVL.

This clonotype was observed many times. The V call is TRBV7-8, the J call TRBJ2-1; D remains ambiguous. Trimming stripped 2 bases from V and 0 bases from J, with 8 bases between. In germline, CDR1 is SGHVS, CDR2 FQNEAQ. The CDR3 length is 15 residues. The CDR3 DNA reads TGTGCCAGCAGCTTACAAAGGAGCTCCTACAATGAGCAGTTCTTC. This gives the protein CASSLQRSSYNEQFF.